This entry is about one TCR beta chain. The specificity of this receptor is unknown. Base-call qualities are not available, and no considerably larger clone is one nucleotide away. TCRbeta CDR3 regions were amplified from genomic DNA using the immunoSEQ Assay, a bias-controlled multiplex PCR. As for the authors' bioinformatics: The number of nucleated cells in each sample was estimated by amplification of reference gene primers within the assay. To quantify the absolute abundance of each unique TCRbeta CDR3 rearrangement, sequence reads were collapsed and filtered. For each sample, productive Simpson clonality was calculated as the square root of Simpson's diversity index over productive rearrangements. TCRdb holds this immuneACCESS table with in-frame rearrangements only. Some clones are missing; in checked studies, unresolved V genes explain under half, and the rest has no known cause. That table gives V, J and clone size, and the DNA gave D and trimming. For this sample the table gives 84,000 or so clones, of which 79% were detected only once. The ten most abundant clones make up about 11% of the sample.

The collaborating institutions used their own protocols to collect whole blood in K2EDTA tubes. For TCRbeta analysis, collaborator samples were shipped as frozen whole blood, as isolated PBMCs, or as DNA extracted from either sample type. This specimen belongs to a study of blood T cell repertoires in COVID-19 (dated by TCRdb to the early 2020s). In the study overall: The collaborator samples originated in the United States, Italy and Spain and spanned the acute and convalescent phases of COVID-19. The sample metadata nearly always contained a de-identified subject ID, COVID-19 status, age in years and sex. The samples were drawn from two sources: the first 160 participants of the ongoing ImmuneRACE study, and fewer than 1,500 subjects contributed by 6 global collaborators. Where HLA class I and class II types were available, the types were taken from metadata supplied by the sample provider, not from assay-based typing. The repertoires were made available in a free public database intended to serve as a resource for research on the immune response to SARS-CoV-2. The prospective study material was composed of cDNA or gDNA derived from T cells, B-cell-depleted T cells, or PBMCs. Deeply sampled blood TCRbeta repertoires from subjects exposed to, actively infected with, or recovered from COVID-19 were included in the dataset. Study-wide conclusions, independent of this receptor: The quantity of clinical and demographic metadata differed by source and by participant and was supplied without curation.

The CDR1 and CDR2 encoded by the germline V gene are KGHSH and LQKENI. V trim: 1 base; J trim: 2 bases; unmatched bases: 4. Including cysteine and phenylalanine, the CDR3 has 16 amino acids. Only the CDR3 DNA is retained, 48 bases long and in frame from the first base. The sequence was collected from a man between 65 and 85 years old with acute or convalescent COVID-19. In this chain, TRBV18 is recombined with TRBJ2-5, and TRBD2 aligns with 10 junction nucleotides. Sequenced: peripheral blood. The nucleotide sequence reads as follows: TGTGCCAGCTCACCACTAGCGGGGGGAGCGCAAGAGACCCAGTACTTC. Translated, this gives CASSPLAGGAQETQYF.